A selection of T cell receptor beta chains follows, all from one sample in a study of T cells in Graves' hyperthyroidism and ophthalmopathy. TCRdb used MiXCR to reprocess the multiplex PCR reads, holding one entry per CDR3 protein. Of about 640,000 distinct CDR3 sequences in the sample, about a fifth were seen once. Sequenced: blood. These TCRs come from a man aged 30 to 45 with Graves' ophthalmopathy. Both conserved end residues are part of each CDR3. Each record gives: CDR3 length, V gene, CDR3 protein.

14,TRBV27,CASSPLPSLNEQFF
15,TRBV6-2/TRBV6-3,CAGSNRDRSYNEQFF
15,TRBV2,CASREGGANTGELFF
16,TRBV18,CASSPFELASGGELFF
15,TRBV19,CASSIAWGGNQPQHF
14,TRBV29-1,CSVVSVEGYNEQFF
13,TRBV2,CASTGRRTYEQYF
16,TRBV5-1,CASSPIPGQGTAEAFF
16,TRBV30,CAWSVLGAGAYNEQFF
13,TRBV12-3/TRBV12-4,CASSLVPRETQYF
16,TRBV6-2/TRBV6-3,CASSNPGPNSGNTIYF
18,TRBV9,CASSDSLLDPSSYNEQFF
13,TRBV20-1,CSASSDRASPQHF
14,TRBV4-3,CASSQDFPNTEAFF
15,TRBV28,CASSWVTGNNQPQHF
15,TRBV5-1,CASSLSSGKGDTQYF
14,TRBV12-3/TRBV12-4,CASRSGGQAYEQYF
18,TRBV6-2/TRBV6-3,CASSTISKSLSGANVLTF
16,TRBV27,CASSVSGLADSYEQYF
14,TRBV7-2,CASSLGTNVYEQYF